This record covers a single T cell receptor beta chain. Its antigen is undetermined. The data derive from a study of shared clonotypes between healthy human individuals. The authors split each subset's genomic DNA evenly across several immunoSEQ plates. Here immunoSEQ multiplex PCR was the method, and the copy in TCRdb shows in-frame clones only, minus some. The table has millions of clones, 90% to 95% seen once; the top ten hold 0.11% to 0.15%. The CDR3 is made up of 13 amino acids. Trimming cost V 0 bases and J 9 bases, with 9 bases left between them. Germline V gene lookup returns CDR1 MNHEY and CDR2 SMNVEV (reference sequence). Study findings and constraints: Shared clonotypes across all four donors exceeded non-shared ones in generation probability. Between a few donors, naive CD4 clonotypes were shared at a level of about 5.3%.

The sequencing sample was made of naive CD4+ T cells sorted from blood. Regarding subset: CD45RA+ positively selected. The clonotype comes from a man aged 18-30 years in good health. The chain employs TRBV27 and TRBJ2-1; D uncertain. CDR3: CASSLSVGGEQFF. The CDR3 DNA reads as TGTGCCAGCAGTTTATCGGTCGGTGGTGAGCAGTTCTTC.